The 2 T cell receptor beta chains presented below share a single source sample, sequenced in a study of regulatory T cells in long-lasting Graves disease. Time point given: newly diagnosed GD, antithyroid drugs for less than 3 months. Generation of the TCR library employed RNA extracted from PBMCs. Both iRepertoire HTBI primers and Arm-PCR of CDR3 regions were used to build the TCR beta libraries. TCRdb redid the calling of the multiplex PCR reads with MiXCR, one entry per CDR3 protein. The data show roughly 400,000 distinct CDR3 sequences, about 15% seen once. This same sample was also taken into another study, of T cells in Graves' hyperthyroidism and ophthalmopathy.

The specimen comprised peripheral blood mononuclear cells (PBMCs), sampled at new diagnosis, from a patient treated with antithyroid drugs. These receptors originate from a woman younger than 30 with Graves disease.

This clonotype was counted ten times or more. The chain joins TRBV27 to TRBJ1-1; D is perhaps TRBD1 (6 bases). The germline V gene has CDR1 MNHEY and CDR2 SMNVEV (reference sequence). CDR3 length: 17 residues. V lost 0 bases, J lost 4 bases, and 18 bases lay in between. In DNA form, the CDR3 reads TGTGCCAGCAGTTTATCCCCCTTTCCCAGGGGTGGCACTGAAGCTTTCTTT. It specifies CASSLSPFPRGGTEAFF.

This clonotype was recorded many times. Mismatch with germline at one junction end may stem from a read error. This rearrangement joins TRBV5-1 to TRBJ2-7; TRBD2 agrees at 7 bases. The CDR3 covers 15 residues. Germline V gene data show CDR1 as SGHRS and CDR2 as YFSETQ. CDR3 DNA sequence: TGTGCCAGCAATAAGGCCTTTGTGGGAGGGGCCGAGCAGTACTTC. This encodes CASNKAFVGGAEQYF.